The T cell receptor beta chain described here comes from a study of T cells in Graves' hyperthyroidism and ophthalmopathy. On the study more broadly: Before any treatment, at initial diagnosis, peripheral blood was collected.

General study findings and limits: The model predicted ophthalmopathy a median approximately 6 months before onset.

Regarding this clonotype: Antigen unknown.

The investigators amplified TCR beta CDR3 regions from RNA transcripts. With the HTBI primer set, the TCR CDR3 went through a first round of RT-PCR. In TCRdb, the multiplex PCR reads were re-called with MiXCR into one record per CDR3 protein. The repertoire holds fewer than 500,000 distinct CDR3 sequences, with roughly 14% as singletons. V was shortened by 7 bases and J by 9 bases, with 16 bases between the two germline ends. CDR3 length: 13 residues. Germline loops: CDR1 SNHLY, CDR2 FYNNEI. The chain couples TRBV2 to TRBJ2-1; weak D call: TRBD1 (6 bases). This receptor was identified in a man aged 18 to 29 with Graves' ophthalmopathy. The sample was blood. In DNA form, the CDR3 reads TGTGCCAGCATGAAAACAGGGTCAGGTGAGCAGTTCTTC. The encoded protein is CASMKTGSGEQFF. Variable domain in full (rest from reference TRBV2 and TRBJ2-1): EPEVTQTPSHQVTQMGQEVILRCVPISNHLYFYWYRQILGQKVEFLVSFYNNEISEKSEIFDDQFSVERPDGSNFTLKIRSTKLEDSAMYFCASMKTGSGEQFFGPGTRLTVL.